A selection of T cell receptor beta chains follows, all from one sample in a study of cytotoxic CD8 clonotypes in ibrutinib-treated CLL. The data were produced by immunoSEQ multiplex PCR, yet TCRdb's version contains in-frame clones alone and is incomplete. The sample lists 300,000 to 350,000 clones, 80% seen once, with 6.5% to 8.5% in the top ten. The input for sequencing was PBMCs, taken before ibrutinib treatment. These receptors originate from a human donor with chronic lymphocytic leukemia. Both conserved end residues are part of each CDR3. D genes are given only for firm matches. Some rows mark clone size as missing; the rest say once, few, many or name a class of expanded clone.

D: TRBD1; V: TRBV5-1; J: TRBJ1-2; size: -; DNA: TGCGCCAGCAGCCATACGGACAGGGTTGCTGGCTACACCTTC; CDR3: CASSHTDRVAGYTF
D: TRBD1; V: TRBV4-2; J: TRBJ2-7; size: -; DNA: TGTGCCAGCAGCCAGGAACAGGGGGATTACTACGAGCAGTACTTC; CDR3: CASSQEQGDYYEQYF
D: TRBD2; V: TRBV4-2; J: TRBJ2-3; size: -; DNA: TGTGCCAGCAGCCAAGGACTAGCGGGAGAGTACACGCAGTATTTT; CDR3: CASSQGLAGEYTQYF
D: -; V: TRBV11-3; J: TRBJ2-7; size: -; DNA: TGTGCCAGCAGCTCGGAGGGCTCCGAGCAGTACTTC; CDR3: CASSSEGSEQYF
D: -; V: TRBV4-3; J: TRBJ2-2; size: -; DNA: TGCGCCAGCAGCCAGGTGGGACAGAACACCGGGGAGCTGTTTTTT; CDR3: CASSQVGQNTGELFF
D: -; V: TRBV7-2; J: TRBJ2-3; size: once; DNA: TGTGCCAGCAGGACGACCAGCACAGATACGCAGTATTTT; CDR3: CASRTTSTDTQYF
D: TRBD2; V: TRBV29-1; J: TRBJ2-7; size: -; DNA: TGCAGCGTTGAAACGGCGGGAGCAAACTACGAGCAGTACTTC; CDR3: CSVETAGANYEQYF
D: -; V: TRBV30; J: TRBJ2-1; size: -; DNA: TGTGCCTTGGACCGAAGCTCCTACAATGAGCAGTTCTTC; CDR3: CALDRSSYNEQFF
D: TRBD1; V: TRBV28; J: TRBJ2-2; size: once; DNA: TGTGCCAGCAGTTACCGGGACAGGGTGGCCGGGGAGCTGTTTTTT; CDR3: CASSYRDRVAGELFF
D: -; V: TRBV6-1; J: TRBJ2-7; size: few; DNA: TGTGCCAGCAATCGCGAGGGAGGTAACTACGAGCAGTACTTC; CDR3: CASNREGGNYEQYF
D: -; V: TRBV7-2; J: TRBJ2-5; size: medium-sized; DNA: TGTGCCAGCAGCCAGCTCCGGGCAGGCACTCAAGAGACCCAGTACTTC; CDR3: CASSQLRAGTQETQYF
D: -; V: TRBV5-1; J: TRBJ2-5; size: once; DNA: TGCGCCAGCAGCTTTAGCGGGACCCAGTACTTC; CDR3: CASSFSGTQYF
D: -; V: TRBV21-1; J: TRBJ2-5; size: once; DNA: TGTGCCAGCAGGAGACTAGCGGGATATTCAGAGACCCAGTACTTC; CDR3: CASRRLAGYSETQYF
D: -; V: TRBV5-1; J: TRBJ1-2; size: -; DNA: TGCGCCAGCAGCTTGGCCCGGGCGGATGGGGACGACTATGGCTACACCTTC; CDR3: CASSLARADGDDYGYTF
D: -; V: TRBV9; J: TRBJ1-4; size: -; DNA: TGTGCCAGCAACCTCGGAGGACTCAATGAAAAACTGTTTTTT; CDR3: CASNLGGLNEKLFF
D: -; V: TRBV27; J: TRBJ1-2; size: -; DNA: TGTGCCAGCAGTCCATTAGGCGGTCCCTACTATGGCTACACCTTC; CDR3: CASSPLGGPYYGYTF
D: -; V: TRBV7-8; J: TRBJ2-7; size: -; DNA: TGTGCCAGCAGCCCCCGTCTTAGCGAGCAGTACTTC; CDR3: CASSPRLSEQYF
D: -; V: TRBV13; J: TRBJ2-1; size: -; DNA: TGTGCCAGCAGCTCCCCGCCCAATGAGCAGTTCTTC; CDR3: CASSSPPNEQFF
D: -; V: TRBV5-8; J: TRBJ1-2; size: -; DNA: TGTGCCAGCAGTAGCGACACCACCTATGGCTACACCTTC; CDR3: CASSSDTTYGYTF
D: -; V: TRBV27; J: TRBJ2-2; size: -; DNA: TGTGCCAGCCACGGGGACTCTTCGAACACCGGGGAGCTGTTTTTT; CDR3: CASHGDSSNTGELFF
D: -; V: TRBV11-2; J: TRBJ2-3; size: -; DNA: TGTGCCAGCAGCTTAGTCTTCGCCACAGATACGCAGTATTTT; CDR3: CASSLVFATDTQYF
D: TRBD1; V: TRBV11-3; J: TRBJ2-3; size: -; DNA: TGTGCCAGCAGCTCGGGACAGGAGCCCACAGATACGCAGTATTTT; CDR3: CASSSGQEPTDTQYF